This T cell receptor beta chain is drawn from a study of cytomegalovirus exposure and HLA in healthy donors. Study-wide context: Previous work identified roughly 120 million unique TCR beta sequences from about 179 million T cells. Regarding the study as a whole: Later, an analysis found that common viral pathogens appeared to be linked with several of the most significant clusters. HLA alleles showed associations with around 15,000 TCR beta sequences in a later analysis, at a 0.05 false discovery rate. HLA restriction was apparent for most CMV-associated TCR beta chains in a later analysis.

Vbeta (60) and Jbeta (13) primers were used in the PCR. Clones were read by immunoSEQ multiplex PCR, and TCRdb kept only the in-frame ones, dropping some. The sample consists of roughly 200,000 clones, about four fifths of them appearing once. Comment on this clone: As yet, its antigen is unknown.

The TCR sequence derives from a woman aged 50 to 60 in good health and CMV-seronegative. The specimen sequenced was PBMCs.

As DNA, the CDR3 is TGCGCCAGCAGCCAAGAGGGGACGGGGGGCGGCTATGGCTACACCTTC. It translates to CASSQEGTGGGYGYTF. V is TRBV4-1 and J is TRBJ1-2; D may be TRBD1 (6 bases). This CDR3 spans 16 amino acids. V was trimmed by 0 bases and J by 4 bases, leaving 15 bases between them. Germline CDR1 and CDR2: MGHRA and YSYEKL.